The T cell receptor beta chain described here comes from a study of blood T cell repertoires in COVID-19. Cohort 3 donors were reported recovered after two negative PCRs, clearance, or symptom resolution. Profiling relied on immunoSEQ multiplex PCR, and the TCRdb table lists in-frame clones only, not all of them. The data show roughly 250,000 clones, about 89% seen once. Input material: PBMCs or T cells enriched from blood (not recorded which). The receptor was derived from a young woman who had recovered from COVID-19.

The CDR3 sequence: CASSPSYGYTF. The CDR3 nucleotides read TGTGCCAGCTCACCTAGCTATGGCTACACCTTC. The genes are TRBV18 and TRBJ1-2; D is unresolved. Between the trimmed V and J ends, which lost 3 bases and 4 bases, there was a span of 3 bases. Germline V CDR1 and CDR2: KGHSH, LQKENI. This CDR3 is built from 11 residues.